Listed below are T cell receptor beta chains from one sample, sequenced in a study of identifying expanded T cells in peripheral blood. Method: immunoSEQ multiplex PCR; TCRdb's copy keeps in-frame clones and lacks some. In the table there are 75,000 to 90,000 clones, 85% to 90% of which are singletons. The sequencing sample was made of blood. These receptors were collected from a person aged 18 to 75 in good health. Both conserved end residues are part of each CDR3. The D gene is left open where the match is weak. Size tells how often a clone was seen (once, few, many) or the class of an expanded clone, and some rows leave it out.

V	J	size	D	DNA	CDR3
TRBV10-3	TRBJ2-5	once	.	TGTGCCATCAGGGACAGCAAAGAGACCCAGTACTTC	CAIRDSKETQYF
TRBV5-4	TRBJ1-2	.	.	TGTGCCAGCAGCTTAGACGGCCACTATGGCTACACCTTC	CASSLDGHYGYTF
TRBV18	TRBJ1-4	.	TRBD1	TGTGCCAGCTCACCGGGCATAATTTCCGGGACAGGGAGAAAGGGCCCCGAAAAACTGTTTTTT	CASSPGIISGTGRKGPEKLFF
TRBV9	TRBJ1-2	.	TRBD1	TGTGCCAGCAGCGGGACAGGGGGTAACTATGGCTACACCTTC	CASSGTGGNYGYTF
TRBV25-1	TRBJ1-5	.	.	TGTGCCAGCAGTGAACTTAATGGCAATCAGCCCCAGCATTTT	CASSELNGNQPQHF
TRBV5-1	TRBJ2-7	.	TRBD2	TGCGCCAGCAGCTTGGTTTTAGCGGGGTCGAGCTCCTACGAGCAGTACTTC	CASSLVLAGSSSYEQYF
TRBV4-2	TRBJ2-1	.	.	TGTGCCAGCAGCCAAGATTACCCCGGGATGTACAATGAGCAGTTCTTC	CASSQDYPGMYNEQFF
TRBV5-1	TRBJ2-7	.	.	TGCGCCAGCACACCGGACAGCTCCTACGAGCAGTACTTC	CASTPDSSYEQYF
TRBV19	TRBJ1-4	.	.	TGTGCCAGTAGTGACGGAGGTGAAAAACTGTTTTTT	CASSDGGEKLFF
TRBV27	TRBJ1-6	.	.	TGTGCCAGCAGAACCTTGACAGCCCCACCTGGTTCACCCCTCCACTTT	CASRTLTAPPGSPLHF
TRBV27	TRBJ1-2	.	.	TGTGCCAGCAGTCCCTCAATCGCCTATGGCTACACCTTC	CASSPSIAYGYTF
TRBV30	TRBJ1-3	.	.	TGTGTCGGAGCCTCTGGAAACACCATATATTTT	CVGASGNTIYF
TRBV19	TRBJ1-3	.	.	TGTGCCAGTAGTATGGTGGTGTCGGCTGGAAACACCATATATTTT	CASSMVVSAGNTIYF
TRBV7-8	TRBJ2-5	.	.	TGTGCCAGCAGCTTAGGGTTTAGAGGGCCAGAGACCCAGTACTTC	CASSLGFRGPETQYF
TRBV9	TRBJ2-3	.	.	TGTGCCAGCAGCGTACCTCACGGCACAGATACGCAGTATTTT	CASSVPHGTDTQYF
TRBV5-1	TRBJ2-5	.	.	TGCGCCAGCAGCGAGGATGAGACCCAGTACTTC	CASSEDETQYF
TRBV9	TRBJ2-7	.	TRBD1	TGTGCCAGCAGCGTAGAACAGGGGGCTTTCTCCGAGCAGTACTTC	CASSVEQGAFSEQYF
TRBV7-3	TRBJ2-7	.	TRBD1	TGTGCCAGCAGCCTCGGGACAGGGTTTTCCTACGAGCAGTACTTC	CASSLGTGFSYEQYF
TRBV30	TRBJ2-3	.	TRBD2	TGTGCCTGGACACTAGCGGTGGGGGCAGATACGCAGTATTTT	CAWTLAVGADTQYF
TRBV19	TRBJ1-5	few	.	TGTGCCACCCAAGCGGGATCTCAGCCCCAGCATTTT	CATQAGSQPQHF
TRBV5-4	TRBJ1-4	.	TRBD1	TGTGCCAGCAGCTCCGGGACAGCCTTGGGGGAAAAACTGTTTTTT	CASSSGTALGEKLFF
TRBV7-6	TRBJ2-7	.	TRBD2	TGTGCCAGCAGCCCCTCCGGGGGGGGACTACTCTACGAGCAGTACTTC	CASSPSGGGLLYEQYF
TRBV5-5	TRBJ1-1	.	.	TGTGCCAGCAGCTTGGACAGGGCAAACACTGAAGCTTTCTTT	CASSLDRANTEAFF
TRBV7-9	TRBJ2-5	.	.	TGTGCCAGCAGCCATCGACAAATGGGGGAGACCCAGTACTTC	CASSHRQMGETQYF
TRBV6-6	TRBJ2-2	.	TRBD2	TGTGCCAGCAGTTACTCCGGACTAGCGGGGTTCGGGGAGCTGTTTTTT	CASSYSGLAGFGELFF
TRBV29-1	TRBJ2-7	once	TRBD2	TGCAGCGCCGCCGTGAGCGGGAGGACAGACGAGCAGTACTTC	CSAAVSGRTDEQYF
TRBV6-6	TRBJ1-6	.	.	TGTGCCAGCAGTTCTCTTCTGGGTTCACCCCTCCACTTT	CASSSLLGSPLHF
TRBV7-2	TRBJ2-7	.	.	TGTGCCAGCAGCGCCGGGACAACCTACGAGCAGTACTTC	CASSAGTTYEQYF
TRBV15	TRBJ1-4	.	.	TGTGCCACCAGCATGCAAATACAGTCAACTAATGAAAAACTGTTTTTT	CATSMQIQSTNEKLFF
TRBV10-3	TRBJ1-1	.	TRBD1	TGTGCCATAAAAGGACAGGGGCGAGCTTTCTTT	CAIKGQGRAFF
TRBV7-6	TRBJ2-2	.	.	TGTGCCAGCAGCTTAGAGTCGCAGGGGCCCACCGGGGAGCTGTTTTTT	CASSLESQGPTGELFF
TRBV19	TRBJ2-1	.	TRBD2	TGTGCCAGTAAAGGCCTAGCGGGAGGGGGTGAGCAGTTCTTC	CASKGLAGGGEQFF
TRBV19	TRBJ2-7	.	TRBD2	TGTGCCTCGGAAGCGGGAGAGGGGTACGAGCAGTACTTC	CASEAGEGYEQYF
TRBV7-6	TRBJ1-2	.	.	TGTGCCAGCAGTCTACATGTTGGAAGGAACTATGGCTACACCTTC	CASSLHVGRNYGYTF
TRBV5-4	TRBJ1-2	.	TRBD1	TGTGCCAGCAGCGTCAACAGGGGGGCTAACTATGGCTACACCTTC	CASSVNRGANYGYTF
TRBV11-2	TRBJ2-1	.	.	TGTGCCAGCAGCTTAGCTCCCCCCTTGAGCTCCTACAATGAGCAGTTCTTC	CASSLAPPLSSYNEQFF
TRBV5-1	TRBJ2-2	.	.	TGCGCCAGTTATCAGGGAGGCACCGGGGAGCTGTTTTTT	CASYQGGTGELFF
TRBV2	TRBJ1-2	once	.	TGTGCCAGCTTACGGCTTCACGGCTACACCTTC	CASLRLHGYTF
TRBV27	TRBJ2-7	.	.	TGTGCCAGCAGTTTAAGGGTCTCCTACGAGCAGTACTTC	CASSLRVSYEQYF
TRBV6-1	TRBJ1-1	few	.	TGTGCCAGCAGTGATCCCCCAGGAGGTGAAGCTTTCTTT	CASSDPPGGEAFF
TRBV19	TRBJ2-1	.	.	TGTGCCAGTAGGCAGGACCGCGGGACCTACAATGAGCAGTTCTTC	CASRQDRGTYNEQFF
TRBV4-1	TRBJ1-5	.	.	TGCGCCAGCAGCCAAGGAATGACCACCAATCAGCCCCAGCATTTT	CASSQGMTTNQPQHF